What follows are 7 T cell receptor beta chains derived from one specimen sequenced in a study of blood T cell repertoires in COVID-19. The assay was immunoSEQ multiplex PCR, and TCRdb's table has in-frame clones only and misses some. In the table there are more than 85,000 clones, 81% of which are singletons. Sequenced material: peripheral blood. The receptors here all came from a man at least 80 years old with active or convalescent COVID-19.

The chain has TRBV7-2 and TRBJ2-2; tentatively, D is TRBD2 (7 bases). Per germline, CDR1 SGHTA and CDR2 FQGNSA. V lost 0 bases, J lost 5 bases, and 16 bases lay in between. This CDR3 is 17 amino acids long. The CDR3 reads CASSLARKGGITGELFF. In nucleotides, the CDR3 is TGTGCCAGCAGCTTAGCGCGGAAGGGGGGGATTACCGGGGAGCTGTTTTTT.

This clone appeared a few times. J is TRBJ2-7 and V is TRBV19, with 9 bases matching TRBD1. The CDR3 loop spans 15 amino acids. V shed 3 bases and J 5 bases; nucleotides not matched to a gene: 8. Germline lookup yields CDR1 LNHDA and CDR2 SQIVND (reference sequence). CDR3 protein: CASSMAGQGKDEQYF. The CDR3 region has the DNA TGTGCCAGTAGTATGGCGGGACAGGGAAAGGACGAGCAGTACTTC. The full variable domain, rest sourced from reference TRBV19 and TRBJ2-7, is DGGITQSPKYLFRKEGQNVTLSCEQNLNHDAMYWYRQDPGQGLRLIYYSQIVNDFQKGDIAEGYSVSREKKESFPLTVTSAQKNPTAFYLCASSMAGQGKDEQYFGPGTRLTVT.

The chain has TRBV19 and TRBJ2-1; possible D gene TRBD1, 7 bases. From germline, CDR1 is LNHDA and CDR2 SQIVND (reference sequence). The germline V and J ends were trimmed by 1 base and 6 bases, with 13 bases remaining between them. The length of the CDR3 is 15 residues. Here the CDR3 reads CASSIAGGHLNEQFF. The CDR3 nucleotides are TGTGCCAGTAGTATAGCAGGGGGGCACCTCAATGAGCAGTTCTTC.

This clone was detected many times. The J gene is TRBJ1-1, the V gene TRBV4-3; possible D gene TRBD1, 6 bases. V was pared by 1 base and J by 0 bases, with 15 bases between. The CDR3 sequence is 17 residues long. The germline gives CDR1 LGHNA, CDR2 YSLEER. The CDR3 region has the DNA TGCGCCAGCAGCCAAGGGTTTGCAGGGGAAGTGAACACTGAAGCTTTCTTT. Residues: CASSQGFAGEVNTEAFF.

The chain employs TRBV7-8 and TRBJ1-1; TRBD1 matches at 7 bases. The CDR3 has 15 residues. V shed 2 bases and J 4 bases; nucleotides not matched to a gene: 7. CDR1 and CDR2 (germline): SGHVS, FQNEAQ. The CDR3 bases are TGTGCCAGCAGCTTAACAGGGGAAGGAGGCACTGAAGCTTTCTTT. Its translation: CASSLTGEGGTEAFF.

Regarding this clone: The sample holds other DNA sequences that translate to the same CDR3. V is TRBV7-2 and J is TRBJ1-2, with 7 bases that match TRBD1. CDR1 is SGHTA, CDR2 FQGNSA, per germline. V was pared by 4 bases and J by 2 bases, with 4 bases of the junction left unmatched. This CDR3 comprises 14 residues. The CDR3 DNA sequence: TGTGCCAGCAGCTCTGGGACAGAGAACTATGGCTACACCTTC. Protein sequence: CASSSGTENYGYTF.

This sequence joins TRBV4-3 and TRBJ1-4; D is unclear. Trimming took off 7 bases at V and 0 bases at J, with 12 bases between the two ends. The CDR3 covers 15 residues. Germline lookup yields CDR1 LGHNA and CDR2 YSLEER. Written as DNA, the CDR3 is TGCGCCAGCACATCGAGTCTATCAACTAATGAAAAACTGTTTTTT. Translating gives CASTSSLSTNEKLFF.